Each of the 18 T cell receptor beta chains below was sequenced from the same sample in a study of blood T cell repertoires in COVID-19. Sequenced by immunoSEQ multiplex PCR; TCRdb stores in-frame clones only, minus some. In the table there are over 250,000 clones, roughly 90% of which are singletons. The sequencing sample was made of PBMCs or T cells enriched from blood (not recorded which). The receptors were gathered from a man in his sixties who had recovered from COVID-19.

The CDR3 sequence is CASSRGDSRDEQFF. CDR3 nucleotide sequence: TGCGCCAGCAGCCGAGGGGACTCCCGGGACGAGCAGTTCTTC. V is TRBV4-1 and J is TRBJ2-1; a possible D gene is TRBD2 (6 bases). CDR3 length: 14 residues. With 4 bases removed from V and 10 bases from J, the gap between germline ends came to 17 bases. CDR1 is MGHRA and CDR2 is YSYEKL in the germline V gene.

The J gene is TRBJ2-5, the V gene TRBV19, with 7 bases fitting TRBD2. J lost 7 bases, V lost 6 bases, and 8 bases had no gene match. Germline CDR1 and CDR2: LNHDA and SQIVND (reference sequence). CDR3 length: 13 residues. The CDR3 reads CASRVTSAGTQYF. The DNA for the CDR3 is TGTGCCAGTAGGGTTACTAGCGCTGGGACCCAGTACTTC.

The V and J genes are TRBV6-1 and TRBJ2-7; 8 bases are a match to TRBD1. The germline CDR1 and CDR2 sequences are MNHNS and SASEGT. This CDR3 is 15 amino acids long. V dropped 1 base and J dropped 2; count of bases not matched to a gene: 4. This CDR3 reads CASSEGTGGTYEQYF. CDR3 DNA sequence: TGTGCCAGCAGTGAAGGAACAGGGGGGACCTACGAGCAGTACTTC.

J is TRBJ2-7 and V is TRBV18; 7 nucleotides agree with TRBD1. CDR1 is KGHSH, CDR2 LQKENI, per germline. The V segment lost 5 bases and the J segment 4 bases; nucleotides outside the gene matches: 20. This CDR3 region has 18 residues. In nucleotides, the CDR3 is TGTGCCAGCTCAGGAAGACAGGGTACTAGAACCCCAGTATACGAGCAGTACTTC. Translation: CASSGRQGTRTPVYEQYF.

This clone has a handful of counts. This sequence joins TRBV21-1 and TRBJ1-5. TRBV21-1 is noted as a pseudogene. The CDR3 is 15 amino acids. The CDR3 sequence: CASSPFWGLNQPQHF. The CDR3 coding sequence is TGTGCCAGCAGCCCTTTTTGGGGACTCAATCAGCCCCAGCATTTT.

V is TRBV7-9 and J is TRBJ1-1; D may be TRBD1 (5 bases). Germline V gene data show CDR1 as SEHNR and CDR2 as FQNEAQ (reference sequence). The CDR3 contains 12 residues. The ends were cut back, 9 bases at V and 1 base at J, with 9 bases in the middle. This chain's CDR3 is CASGAQNTEAFF. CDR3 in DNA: TGTGCCAGTGGGGCGCAGAACACTGAAGCTTTCTTT.

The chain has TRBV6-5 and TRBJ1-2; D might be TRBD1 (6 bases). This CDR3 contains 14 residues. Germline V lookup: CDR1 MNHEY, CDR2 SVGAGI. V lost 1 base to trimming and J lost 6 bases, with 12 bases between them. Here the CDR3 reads CASSYWGRGDGYTF. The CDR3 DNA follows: TGTGCCAGCAGTTACTGGGGCAGGGGTGATGGCTACACCTTC.

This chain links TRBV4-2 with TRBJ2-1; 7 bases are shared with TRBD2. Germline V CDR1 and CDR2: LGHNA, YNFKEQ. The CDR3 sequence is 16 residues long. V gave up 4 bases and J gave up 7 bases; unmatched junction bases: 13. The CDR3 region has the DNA TGTGCCAGCAGCCGTAGATCCACCACCGGGGGGAATGAGCAGTTCTTC. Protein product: CASSRRSTTGGNEQFF.

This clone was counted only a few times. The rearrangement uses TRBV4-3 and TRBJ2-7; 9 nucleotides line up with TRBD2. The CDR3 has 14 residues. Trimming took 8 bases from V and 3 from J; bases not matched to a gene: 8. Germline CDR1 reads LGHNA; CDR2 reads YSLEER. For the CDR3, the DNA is TGCGCCAGCGCTCGGCTAGCGGGGATCTACGAGCAGTACTTC. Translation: CASARLAGIYEQYF.

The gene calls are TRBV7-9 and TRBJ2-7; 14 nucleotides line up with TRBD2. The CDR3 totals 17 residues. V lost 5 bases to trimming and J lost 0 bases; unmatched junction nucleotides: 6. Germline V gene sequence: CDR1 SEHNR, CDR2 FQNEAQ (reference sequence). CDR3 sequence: CASSQGTSGSTSYEQYF. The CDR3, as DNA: TGTGCCAGCAGCCAAGGGACTAGCGGGAGTACCTCCTACGAGCAGTACTTC.

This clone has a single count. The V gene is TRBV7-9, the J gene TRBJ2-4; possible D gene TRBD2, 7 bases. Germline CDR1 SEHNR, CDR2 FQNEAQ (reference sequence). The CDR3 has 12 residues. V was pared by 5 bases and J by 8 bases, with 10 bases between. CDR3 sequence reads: CASSIGGDIQYF. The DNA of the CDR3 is TGTGCCAGCAGCATAGGGGGGGACATTCAGTACTTC.

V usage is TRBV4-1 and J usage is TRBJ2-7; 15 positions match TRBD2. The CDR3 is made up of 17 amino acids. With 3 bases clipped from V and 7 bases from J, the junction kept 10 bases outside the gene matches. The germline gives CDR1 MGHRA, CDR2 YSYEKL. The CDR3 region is CASSHRTSGRASGEQYF. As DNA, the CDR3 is TGCGCCAGCAGCCACCGGACTAGCGGGAGGGCTTCCGGGGAGCAGTACTTC.

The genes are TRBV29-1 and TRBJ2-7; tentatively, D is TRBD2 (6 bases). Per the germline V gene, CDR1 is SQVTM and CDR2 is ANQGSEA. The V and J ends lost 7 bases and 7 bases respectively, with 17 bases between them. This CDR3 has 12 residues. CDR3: CSAWVVGGEQYF. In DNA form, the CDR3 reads TGCAGCGCCTGGGTTGTGGGAGGAGAGCAGTACTTC.

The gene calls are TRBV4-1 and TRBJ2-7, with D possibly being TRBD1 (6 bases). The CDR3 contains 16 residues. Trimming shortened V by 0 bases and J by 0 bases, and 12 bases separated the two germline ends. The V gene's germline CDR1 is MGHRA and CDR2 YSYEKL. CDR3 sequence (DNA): TGCGCCAGCAGCCAAGATCATGGCAGGGGCTCCTACGAGCAGTACTTC. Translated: CASSQDHGRGSYEQYF.

The CDR3: CASRQGANEKLFF. The CDR3, as DNA: TGTGCCAGCAGACAGGGGGCTAATGAAAAACTGTTTTTT. This chain uses TRBV25-1 with TRBJ1-4; 8 bases match TRBD1. The CDR3 length is 13 residues. With 6 bases clipped from V and 3 bases from J, the junction kept 0 bases outside the gene matches. Germline V gives CDR1 MGHDK, CDR2 SYGVNS.

CDR3 protein: CASRLSTGQGYEQYF. CDR3 DNA: TGTGCCAGCAGACTATCCACGGGACAGGGCTACGAGCAGTACTTC. This rearrangement joins TRBV27 to TRBJ2-7; TRBD1 matches at 9 bases. CDR1 MNHEY and CDR2 SMNVEV come from the germline V gene (reference sequence). The CDR3 contains 15 residues. V lost 6 bases to trimming and J lost 3 bases; unmatched junction nucleotides: 9.

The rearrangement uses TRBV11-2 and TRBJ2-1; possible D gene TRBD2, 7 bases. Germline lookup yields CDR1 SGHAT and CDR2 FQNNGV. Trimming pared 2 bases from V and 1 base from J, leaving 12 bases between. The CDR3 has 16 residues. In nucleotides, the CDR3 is TGTGCCAGCAGCTTAAGTGGGGGGGCGTCCTACAATGAGCAGTTCTTC. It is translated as CASSLSGGASYNEQFF.

The CDR3 reads CASSEYQETQYF. The CDR3 DNA is TGTGCCAGCAGTGAATATCAAGAGACCCAGTACTTC. The genes are TRBV2 and TRBJ2-5, with unresolved D. CDR3 length: 12 amino acids. V lost 2 bases and J lost 2, with 3 bases in between. Germline V gene lookup returns CDR1 SNHLY and CDR2 FYNNEI.